The subject of this entry is one T cell receptor beta chain. It lacks a known antigen. Per-base qualities were not stored, and no clone one base away is much larger. This entry belongs to a study of blood T cell repertoires in COVID-19 (dated by TCRdb to 2020 to 2022). Some background on the complete study: Samples covering the acute and convalescent phases of COVID-19 were provided by collaborators in the United States, Italy and Spain. Deeply sampled blood TCRbeta repertoires from subjects exposed to, actively infected with, or recovered from COVID-19 were included in the dataset. A de-identified subject ID, COVID-19 status, age in years and sex were almost always included in the sample metadata. The repertoires were released in a freely available public database meant as a resource for research on the immune response to SARS-CoV-2. The material from the prospective study consisted of cDNA or gDNA derived from T cells, B-cell-depleted T cells, or PBMCs. Samples were obtained from the ongoing ImmuneRACE study (first 160 participants) and from 1,254 subjects provided by 6 global collaborators. Where available, HLA class I and class II types were obtained from metadata supplied by the sample provider rather than from assay-based typing. The paper as a whole reports these results and caveats: Clinical and demographic metadata were provided uncurated, with the amount varying by source and participant.

Enrolling through a virtual design, the prospective study's participants ranged in age from about 18 to 100 years and lived across roughly 23 United States geographic areas. In the prospective study, cohorts were assigned on the basis of participant-reported clinical history obtained from a screening survey and a study questionnaire. For ImmuneRACE Cohort 3, a participant was defined as recovered based on two consecutive negative NP/OP PCR tests, clearance by a healthcare professional, or resolution of symptoms. Mobile phlebotomists in the prospective study collected whole blood, serum and a nasopharyngeal or oropharyngeal swab from every participant. Over an approximately 2-month period, participants in the prospective study had the option of providing additional blood draws and questionnaires. Before DNA extraction, blood samples from the prospective study were shipped at room temperature or frozen.

TCRbeta CDR3 regions were amplified from genomic DNA by means of the immunoSEQ Assay, a bias-controlled multiplex PCR. Per the original workflow: Within the assay, amplification of reference gene primers was used to estimate how many nucleated cells each sample contained. Sequence reads were collapsed and filtered to measure the absolute abundance of every unique TCRbeta CDR3 rearrangement. For each sample, productive Simpson clonality was calculated by taking the square root of Simpson's diversity index across productive rearrangements. In its TCRdb copy, this immuneACCESS table keeps in-frame sequences only and misses some clones. Where compared with another copy, unresolved V genes explain less than half of these, and the others have no known cause. For V, J and clone size, that table is used; D and trimming come from the DNA. The sample table records about 170,000 clones; more than 85% of these occur just once. Jointly, the top ten make up about 6.5% of the sample.

The sequence came from a woman between 50 and 59 years old who had recovered from COVID-19. Source material: PBMCs or T cells enriched from blood (not recorded which).

The DNA is TGTGCCAGCAGCTCTGGGCCAGGGGGTCCCGGGGCTAATGAAAAACTGTTTTTT. It specifies CASSSGPGGPGANEKLFF. The receptor chain draws on TRBV11-3 and TRBJ1-4, with TRBD1 matching 7 junction bases. CDR1 SGHNT and CDR2 YENEEA were looked up in the germline V gene. After removal of 4 bases from V and 3 bases from J, the junction retains 14 bases not matched to a gene. From its cysteine to its phenylalanine, the CDR3 spans 18 amino acids. The CDR3 DNA has 54 bases and is translated from base 1.